A selection of T cell receptor beta chains follows, all from one sample in a study of CD8+ T cells in alopecia areata. Generated by immunoSEQ multiplex PCR, the TCRdb table keeps only in-frame clones and is missing some. The sample holds 130,000 or so clones, roughly nine tenths seen once. This specimen consisted of CD8+ T cells sorted from blood, obtained at week 4, from a patient treated with tofacitinib. These receptors originate from a human donor with alopecia areata. Each CDR3 is given with its conserved first and last residue. The D gene is left open where the match is weak.

v_gene	d_gene	j_gene	CDR3aa
TRBV29-1	.	TRBJ2-7	CSVEADRPSSYEQYF
TRBV30	.	TRBJ2-7	CACTQGYEQYF
TRBV27	TRBD2	TRBJ2-1	CASSQGTSGRNEQFF
TRBV6-4	.	TRBJ2-1	CASSDSGVEQFF
TRBV7-9	.	TRBJ1-5	CASTKGLQPQHF
TRBV29-1	TRBD1	TRBJ2-7	CSVCITGGRSSYEQYF
TRBV2	.	TRBJ2-1	CASGVYNEQFF
TRBV4-2	TRBD1	TRBJ1-5	CASSQDKGQVGQPQHF
TRBV30	.	TRBJ2-5	CAWNGHEGVETQYF
TRBV30	TRBD1	TRBJ1-1	CAWSVRQGLRSEAFF
TRBV6-6	TRBD1	TRBJ2-1	CASRETPGQGNNEQFF
TRBV21-1	.	TRBJ2-7	CASSKEGRVTYEQYF
TRBV27	.	TRBJ2-7	CASSLAGGQTTYEQYF
TRBV4-1	.	TRBJ2-7	CASSRDYEQYF
TRBV29-1	TRBD2	TRBJ2-1	CSVVGATSGLYNEQFF
TRBV4-1	.	TRBJ1-2	CASSQVQGDHGYTF
TRBV29-1	.	TRBJ2-3	CSAAGVPSTDTQYF
TRBV5-4	.	TRBJ1-1	CASSLVAVSEAFF
TRBV7-9	TRBD2	TRBJ2-1	CASSPRGGQGYNEQFF
TRBV7-9	TRBD1	TRBJ1-2	CASSQGTDYGYTF
TRBV10-2	.	TRBJ2-1	CASSESTRDPGGSYNEQFF
TRBV11-2	.	TRBJ2-1	CASSPRASVGSNEQFF
TRBV9	.	TRBJ2-5	CASSLLDSQETQYF
TRBV4-1	.	TRBJ2-1	CASTPGPEGDEQFF
TRBV12-5	.	TRBJ1-2	CASALRGFGYTF
TRBV19	TRBD1	TRBJ1-1	CASSGTAYTEAFF
TRBV6-1	TRBD1	TRBJ1-2	CASSDPGQGPTNYGYTF
TRBV7-8	.	TRBJ2-5	CASSSTSKGETQYF
TRBV27	.	TRBJ1-6	CASSLSRDTSPLHF
TRBV10-2	.	TRBJ1-4	CASSERVRTFEKLFF
TRBV2	.	TRBJ2-7	CASSESADTSYEQYF
TRBV27	.	TRBJ2-1	CASSLVGGTYNEQFF
TRBV5-1	TRBD2	TRBJ2-2	CASSQLAGPTGELFF
TRBV29-1	.	TRBJ2-5	CSVEEERTIQETQYF
TRBV11-2	.	TRBJ2-3	CASSAGGPDTQYF
TRBV30	TRBD2	TRBJ2-5	CAWTSWGLREVQETQYF
TRBV10-1	TRBD2	TRBJ2-3	CASSENHGGGTDTQYF
TRBV29-1	.	TRBJ2-2	CSVVWVISNTGELFF
TRBV4-1	.	TRBJ2-5	CASSQDLGEETQYF
TRBV6-5	.	TRBJ1-1	CASSYSGVTEAFF